The source of this T cell receptor (beta chain) is a study of T-cell reconstitution after alpha-beta-depleted transplantation in children. The CDR3 totals 15 residues. CDR1 is MNHEY and CDR2 is SMNVEV in the germline V gene (reference sequence). Preparation of the TCRbeta library used unique molecular identifiers. TCRdb re-analysed the PCR reads in MiXCR, keeping a single row per CDR3 protein. Altogether a few hundred thousand distinct CDR3 sequences are present, roughly an eighth being singletons, with the ten largest covering under 7%. Worth noting for this clonotype: Possible read error: a much larger clone is one base away.

The sequences come from PBMCs from the stem cell graft donor, collected from the stem cell graft. The receptor's source is a human donor who donated a stem cell graft to a child with combined immunodeficiency. This sequence joins TRBV27 and TRBJ2-5, with D possibly matching TRBD2 (7 bases). This CDR3 is CVSSPTGGGGETQYF. CDR3 DNA: TGTGTCAGCAGTCCGACAGGAGGGGGGGGAGAGACCCAGTACTTC.